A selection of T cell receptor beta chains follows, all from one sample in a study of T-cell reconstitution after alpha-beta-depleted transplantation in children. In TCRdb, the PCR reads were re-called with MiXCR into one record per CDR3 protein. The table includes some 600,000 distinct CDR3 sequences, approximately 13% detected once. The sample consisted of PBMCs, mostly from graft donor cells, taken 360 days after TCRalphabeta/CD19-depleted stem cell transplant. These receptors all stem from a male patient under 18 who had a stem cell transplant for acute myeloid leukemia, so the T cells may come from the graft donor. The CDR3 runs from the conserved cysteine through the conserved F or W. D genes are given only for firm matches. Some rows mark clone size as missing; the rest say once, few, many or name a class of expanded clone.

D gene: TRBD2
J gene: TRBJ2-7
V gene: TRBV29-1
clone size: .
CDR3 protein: CSVSQGREAGGYEQYF
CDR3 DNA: TGCAGCGTATCACAGGGGAGAGAAGCGGGAGGCTACGAGCAATACTTC

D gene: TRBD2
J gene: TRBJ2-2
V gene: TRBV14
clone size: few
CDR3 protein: CASSQGLAGGPFGGELFF
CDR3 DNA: TGTGCCAGCAGCCAGGGACTAGCGGGAGGACCTTTCGGCGGGGAGCTGTTTTTT

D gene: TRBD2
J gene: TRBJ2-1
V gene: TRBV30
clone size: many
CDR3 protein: CAWSGRDYPYNEQFF
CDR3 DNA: TGTGCCTGGAGTGGCCGGGACTACCCCTACAATGAGCAGTTCTTC

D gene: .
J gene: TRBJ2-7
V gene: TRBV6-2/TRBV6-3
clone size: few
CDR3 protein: CASSYSRTQASYEQYF
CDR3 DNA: TGTGCCAGCAGTTACTCTAGGACTCAGGCCTCCTACGAGCAGTACTTC

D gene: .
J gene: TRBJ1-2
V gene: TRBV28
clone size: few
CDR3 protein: CASSIDSPLYGYTF
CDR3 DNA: TGTGCCAGCAGCATCGACAGCCCCCTCTATGGCTACACCTTC

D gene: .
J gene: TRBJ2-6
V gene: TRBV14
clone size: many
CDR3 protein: CANSQDLRRGSGANVLTF
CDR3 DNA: TGTGCCAACAGCCAAGATCTACGCAGGGGCTCTGGGGCCAACGTCCTGACTTTC

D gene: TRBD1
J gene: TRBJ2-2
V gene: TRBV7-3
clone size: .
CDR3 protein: CASSTTGQHTGELFF
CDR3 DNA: TGTGCCAGCAGCACGACGGGACAGCACACCGGGGAGCTGTTTTTT

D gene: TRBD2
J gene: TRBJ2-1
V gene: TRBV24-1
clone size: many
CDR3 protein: CATSDWVSGRYNEQFF
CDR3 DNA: TGTGCCACCAGTGATTGGGTTAGCGGGAGATACAATGAGCAGTTCTTC

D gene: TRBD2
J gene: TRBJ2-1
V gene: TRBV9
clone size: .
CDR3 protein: CASSVVPLAGVSYNEQFF
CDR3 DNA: TGTGCCAGCAGCGTAGTTCCCTTGGCGGGAGTCTCCTACAATGAGCAGTTCTTC

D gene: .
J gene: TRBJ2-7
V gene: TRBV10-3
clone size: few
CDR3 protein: CAISESGRAYEQYF
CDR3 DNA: TGTGCCATCAGTGAGTCGGGCAGGGCCTACGAGCAGTACTTC

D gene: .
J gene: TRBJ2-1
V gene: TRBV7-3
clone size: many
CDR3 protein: CASSLLNGPSPNEQFF
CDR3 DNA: TGTGCCAGCAGCTTATTAAACGGCCCTTCCCCCAATGAGCAGTTCTTC

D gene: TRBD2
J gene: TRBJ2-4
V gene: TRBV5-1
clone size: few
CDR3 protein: CASCETSGSTGAKNIQYF
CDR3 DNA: TGCGCCAGCTGCGAAACTAGCGGGAGTACGGGAGCCAAAAACATTCAGTACTTC

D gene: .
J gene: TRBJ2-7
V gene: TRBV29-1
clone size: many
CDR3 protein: CSVFSGTHYEQYF
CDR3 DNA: TGCAGCGTCTTCTCCGGGACTCACTACGAGCAGTACTTC

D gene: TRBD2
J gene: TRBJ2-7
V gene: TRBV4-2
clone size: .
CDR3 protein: CASSQEGGRDYEQYF
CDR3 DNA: TGTGCCAGCAGCCAAGAGGGAGGGAGGGACTACGAGCAGTACTTC

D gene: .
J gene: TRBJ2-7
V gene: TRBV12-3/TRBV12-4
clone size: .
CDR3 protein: CASTPGLYEQYF
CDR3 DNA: TGTGCCAGCACCCCTGGCCTCTACGAGCAGTACTTC